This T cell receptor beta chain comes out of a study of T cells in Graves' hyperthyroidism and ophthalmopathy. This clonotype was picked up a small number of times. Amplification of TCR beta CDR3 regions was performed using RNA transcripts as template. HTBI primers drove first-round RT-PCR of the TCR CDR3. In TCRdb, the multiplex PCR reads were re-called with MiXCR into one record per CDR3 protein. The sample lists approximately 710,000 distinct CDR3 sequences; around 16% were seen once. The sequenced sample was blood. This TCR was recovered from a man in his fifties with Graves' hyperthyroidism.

The CDR3 DNA follows: TGTGCCAGCAGCTTAGGCACACAGGGTTTGATGAACACTGAAGCTTTCTTT. Protein sequence: CASSLGTQGLMNTEAFF. The chain joins TRBV7-8 to TRBJ1-1; D perhaps matches TRBD1 (6 bases). Between the trimmed V and J ends, which lost 1 base and 0 bases, there was a span of 15 bases. Germline V gene sequence: CDR1 SGHVS, CDR2 FQNEAQ. The CDR3 is made up of 17 amino acids. The variable domain in full, with the rest retrieved from reference TRBV7-8 and TRBJ1-1, is GAGVSQSPRYKVAKRGQDVALRCDPISGHVSLFWYQQALGQGPEFLTYFQNEAQLDKSGLPSDRFFAERPEGSVSTLKIQRTQQEDSAVYLCASSLGTQGLMNTEAFFGQGTRLTVV.